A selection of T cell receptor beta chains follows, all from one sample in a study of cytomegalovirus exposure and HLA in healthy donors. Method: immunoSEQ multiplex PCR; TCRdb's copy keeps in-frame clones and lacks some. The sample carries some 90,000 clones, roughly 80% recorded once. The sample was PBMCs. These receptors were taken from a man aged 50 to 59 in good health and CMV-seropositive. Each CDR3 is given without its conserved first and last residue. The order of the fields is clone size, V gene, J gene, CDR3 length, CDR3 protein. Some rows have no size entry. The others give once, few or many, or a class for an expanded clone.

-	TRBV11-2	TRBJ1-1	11	ASSVTENTEAF
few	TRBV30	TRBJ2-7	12	AWRTALDRDEQY
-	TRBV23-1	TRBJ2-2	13	ASSQRQGGIGELF
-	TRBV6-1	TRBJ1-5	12	ASGGGGGDQPQH
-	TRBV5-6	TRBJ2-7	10	ASSHGTYEQY
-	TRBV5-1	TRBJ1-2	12	ASSSGQGAFGYT
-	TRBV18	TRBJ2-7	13	ASSPTSGRSREQY
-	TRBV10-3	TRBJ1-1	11	AISAGTGDEAF
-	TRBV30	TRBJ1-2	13	AWSGRRDLNYGYT
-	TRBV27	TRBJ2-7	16	ASSLSGRDREGFYEQY
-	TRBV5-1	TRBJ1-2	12	ASSRGEADYGYT
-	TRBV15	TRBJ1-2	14	ATSRDRRQLIYGYT
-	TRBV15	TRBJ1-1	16	ATSREDYPAIDNTEAF
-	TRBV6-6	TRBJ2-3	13	ASSYRQGARDTQY
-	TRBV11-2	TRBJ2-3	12	ASSSSGLVGTQY
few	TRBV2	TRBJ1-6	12	ACLPGQRNSPLH
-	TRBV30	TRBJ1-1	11	AWRPGRDTEAF
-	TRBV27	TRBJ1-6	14	ASSLSFGGGNSPLH
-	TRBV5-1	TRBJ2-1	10	ASSLAGEKQF
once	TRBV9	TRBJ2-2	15	ASSVGTGGSWNGELF
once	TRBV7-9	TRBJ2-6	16	ASSPLTGQGAGANVLT
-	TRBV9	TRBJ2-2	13	ASSVSGANTGELF
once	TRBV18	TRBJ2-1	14	ASSPPLAEPWDEQF
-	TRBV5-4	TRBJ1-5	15	ASSLVAAVGGIWPQH
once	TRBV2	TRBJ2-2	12	ASRVTGNTGELF
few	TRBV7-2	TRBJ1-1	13	ASSLGDRRNTEAF
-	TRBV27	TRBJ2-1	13	ASTPQGQGYNEQF
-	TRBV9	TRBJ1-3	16	ASSSRLSHPGQGTAIY
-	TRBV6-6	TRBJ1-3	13	ASSSKDSPGNTIY
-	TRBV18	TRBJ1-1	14	ASSPMQVTMNTEAF
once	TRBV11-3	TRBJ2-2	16	ASSTTPGLAGYTGELF
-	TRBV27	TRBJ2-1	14	ASSLGRGLADNEQF
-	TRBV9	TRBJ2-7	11	ASSKSGTGEQY
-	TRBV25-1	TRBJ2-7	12	ASSELSGRAEQY
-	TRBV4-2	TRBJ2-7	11	ASSQSQAYEQY
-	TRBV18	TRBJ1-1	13	ASSLRTGENTEAF
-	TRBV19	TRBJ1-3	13	ASSTKLSSGNTIY
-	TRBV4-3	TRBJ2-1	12	ASSKLLEHNEQF
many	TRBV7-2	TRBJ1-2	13	ASSLETGGSYGYT